This is a list of T cell receptor beta chains from one sample in a study of control samples from healthy donors and cancer patients. Here immunoSEQ multiplex PCR was the method, and the copy in TCRdb shows in-frame clones only, minus some. The sample holds roughly 370,000 clones, 80% to 95% seen once. The sample comprised PBMCs. These receptors all stem from a man in his forties with head and neck cancer. The CDR3 runs from the conserved cysteine through the conserved F or W. The D gene is left open where the match is weak. The size field is filled for only some rows; it gives once, few, many or a size class.

TRBD1,TRBV28,TRBJ1-1,.,16,TGTGCCAGCAGTTTGGGAAGCCGACAGGGGAACACTGAAGCTTTCTTT,CASSLGSRQGNTEAFF
.,TRBV19,TRBJ2-1,.,13,TGTGCCAGTAGTATAGAAGGGGTCCTGAGGCAGTTCTTC,CASSIEGVLRQFF
TRBD2,TRBV10-3,TRBJ2-3,.,16,TGTGCCATCAGGGGGACTAGTCTATCAAGCACAGATACGCAGTATTTT,CAIRGTSLSSTDTQYF
TRBD1,TRBV10-3,TRBJ1-6,.,14,TGTGCCATCGGGAGGGGACAGGGGGATTCACCCCTCCACTTT,CAIGRGQGDSPLHF
.,TRBV18,TRBJ1-5,.,15,TGTGCCAGCTCACCACTCGCGGCAGACAATCAGCCCCAGCATTTT,CASSPLAADNQPQHF
.,TRBV10-2,TRBJ1-1,.,15,TGCGCCAGCAATGAGGGGCGACGCTGGGGGGCTGAAGCTTTCTTT,CASNEGRRWGAEAFF
.,TRBV30,TRBJ2-7,once,11,TGTGCCTCGGGCAGGGACTACGAGCAGTACTTC,CASGRDYEQYF
TRBD1,TRBV18,TRBJ2-3,.,16,TGTGCCAGCTCACCTAGACAGGGGATAAGCACAGATACGCAGTATTTT,CASSPRQGISTDTQYF
.,TRBV5-1,TRBJ1-4,.,14,TGCGCCAGCAGCTTGGACAGCGCTTATGAAAAACTGTTTTTT,CASSLDSAYEKLFF
TRBD1,TRBV7-9,TRBJ2-2,.,17,TGTGCCAGCAGTTCCCCTCGGACAGGGGAGGAAACCGGGGAGCTGTTTTTT,CASSSPRTGEETGELFF
.,TRBV5-6,TRBJ1-4,.,15,TGTGCCAGCAGCTACAGGGTTACGGCTAATGAAAAACTGTTTTTT,CASSYRVTANEKLFF
.,TRBV12-3/TRBV12-4,TRBJ1-3,.,12,TGTGCCAGCAGTTTGGGGCGTAACACCATATATTTT,CASSLGRNTIYF
TRBD1,TRBV6-6,TRBJ1-2,.,14,TGTGCCAGCAGTTCTCGACAGGGCCACTATGGCTACACCTTC,CASSSRQGHYGYTF
.,TRBV27,TRBJ2-4,.,17,TGTGCCAGCACCTCCGCGAGGGGGGGCCTTCCGGGAAACATTCAGTACTTC,CASTSARGGLPGNIQYF
TRBD1,TRBV7-3,TRBJ2-5,.,14,TGTGCCAGCAGCACAGGGGGCCCAGCGGAGACCCAGTACTTC,CASSTGGPAETQYF
.,TRBV5-5,TRBJ2-1,.,14,TGTGCCAGCAGCTTCCCTGACAGCTACAATGAGCAGTTCTTC,CASSFPDSYNEQFF
.,TRBV4-2,TRBJ1-2,once,13,TGTGCCAGCAGCCCGGGAGAGGACTATGGCTACACCTTC,CASSPGEDYGYTF
.,TRBV27,TRBJ2-1,.,16,TGTGCCAGCAGTCCCCCCGGCAGGCCCCAAGGCAATGAGCAGTTCTTC,CASSPPGRPQGNEQFF
TRBD1,TRBV5-6,TRBJ1-1,.,14,TGTGCCAGCAGCTCCGGACAGGGAAACACTGAAGCTTTCTTT,CASSSGQGNTEAFF
.,TRBV11-1,TRBJ1-1,once,13,TGTGCCAGCAGCTCTCAGCAGAACACTGAAGCTTTCTTT,CASSSQQNTEAFF
.,TRBV29-1,TRBJ2-1,few,16,TGCAGCGTCCCGTGGGGGGGGCCCTCCTCCTACAATGAGCAGTTCTTC,CSVPWGGPSSYNEQFF
.,TRBV27,TRBJ2-1,.,14,TGTGCCAGCCAGGGTCTAAGATCCTACAATGAGCAGTTCTTC,CASQGLRSYNEQFF
.,TRBV27,TRBJ2-2,.,12,TGTGCCACAACAGGTTTGGTCGGGGAGCTGTTTTTT,CATTGLVGELFF
.,TRBV27,TRBJ1-1,.,13,TGTGCCAGCAGTTTATCAGGGTTCGGGGAAGCTTTCTTT,CASSLSGFGEAFF
.,TRBV19,TRBJ1-2,.,12,TGTGCCAGTAGTAACCCCAGATATGGCTACACCTTC,CASSNPRYGYTF
.,TRBV10-3,TRBJ1-2,.,12,TGTGCCATCAGTGAGTCGAGGTTTGGCTACACCTTC,CAISESRFGYTF
.,TRBV19,TRBJ2-1,few,14,TGTGCCAGTAGTAATGCCGGGTACTACAATGAGCAGTTCTTC,CASSNAGYYNEQFF
TRBD1,TRBV6-6,TRBJ1-1,.,14,TGTGCCAGCAGTTACTCGCAGGGGGACACTGAAGCTTTCTTT,CASSYSQGDTEAFF
.,TRBV30,TRBJ1-4,.,14,TGTGCCCACGGTCTGGTCGGAACTAATGAAAAACTGTTTTTT,CAHGLVGTNEKLFF
TRBD1,TRBV5-1,TRBJ2-2,few,14,TGCGCCAGCAGCAAGGGACAGGGCACCGGGGAGCTGTTTTTT,CASSKGQGTGELFF
TRBD1,TRBV28,TRBJ1-3,.,14,TGTGCCAGCAGTCTGGACAGGGGCGGAAACACCATATATTTT,CASSLDRGGNTIYF
.,TRBV6-5,TRBJ2-1,once,13,TGTGCCAGCAGTCGCGGAGGCTTGAATGAGCAGTTCTTC,CASSRGGLNEQFF
.,TRBV24-1,TRBJ2-1,once,13,TGTGCCACCAGTGACTCGACTAGAATTGAGCAGTTCTTC,CATSDSTRIEQFF
.,TRBV5-1,TRBJ2-7,.,15,TGCGCCAGCAGCTTAGATGGGGTTAGCTCCTACGAGCAGTACTTC,CASSLDGVSSYEQYF
TRBD2,TRBV2,TRBJ2-3,.,14,TGTGCCAGGACTAGCGCGAGCCGCACAGATACGCAGTATTTT,CARTSASRTDTQYF
TRBD1,TRBV20-1,TRBJ2-1,.,14,TGCAGTGCTAGTAGTGGACAGGTTTACAATGAGCAGTTCTTC,CSASSGQVYNEQFF
.,TRBV4-2,TRBJ2-6,once,16,TGTGCCAGCAGCGCGGGTAGTAGCTCTGGGGCCAACGTCCTGACTTTC,CASSAGSSSGANVLTF
.,TRBV7-8,TRBJ1-5,.,15,TGTGCCAGCAGCTTAGTCAGCACGGTGGAACAGCCCCAGCATTTT,CASSLVSTVEQPQHF
TRBD1,TRBV7-3,TRBJ1-2,.,14,TGTGCCAGCAGCCCTAAGGGACAGAACTATGGCTACACCTTC,CASSPKGQNYGYTF
TRBD2,TRBV10-3,TRBJ2-3,.,15,TGTGCCATCAGTAGGACTAGCGAGGGCACAGATACGCAGTATTTT,CAISRTSEGTDTQYF
TRBD1,TRBV27,TRBJ1-6,.,16,TGTGCCAGCAGAAGACAGGGTCCCTCCTATAATTCACCCCTCCACTTT,CASRRQGPSYNSPLHF
TRBD1,TRBV11-2,TRBJ1-1,once,15,TGTGCCAGCAGCTTAACAGGGGGTTCCAACACTGAAGCTTTCTTT,CASSLTGGSNTEAFF
.,TRBV28,TRBJ1-6,.,14,TGTGCCAGCAGCCTGGGACGGGGTAATTCACCCCTCCACTTT,CASSLGRGNSPLHF
.,TRBV5-1,TRBJ2-7,once,14,TGCGCCAGCAGCTTGGGGCCCAGATCCTACGAGCAGTACTTC,CASSLGPRSYEQYF
TRBD1,TRBV7-2,TRBJ1-2,.,13,TGTGCCAGCAGCTTAGGGACAGGGGATGGCTACACCTTC,CASSLGTGDGYTF
TRBD1,TRBV27,TRBJ1-5,.,17,TGTGCCAGCAGTCCCAATAAGGGACAGCATAGCAATCAGCCCCAGCATTTT,CASSPNKGQHSNQPQHF
.,TRBV21-1,TRBJ2-7,.,15,TGTGCCAGCAGCAAAAGCAGCGGGAGATCCCACGAGCAGTACTTC,CASSKSSGRSHEQYF
TRBD2,TRBV7-9,TRBJ2-5,.,14,TGTGCCAGCAGACCTGGGACTAGCCAAGAGACCCAGTACTTC,CASRPGTSQETQYF
TRBD1,TRBV25-1,TRBJ1-5,few,13,TGTGCCACAGGGACAGACGGTAATCAGCCCCAGCATTTT,CATGTDGNQPQHF
TRBD2,TRBV7-9,TRBJ2-7,.,13,TGTGCCAGCACCCTGAGCGGGAAATACGAGCAGTACTTC,CASTLSGKYEQYF
.,TRBV3-1/TRBV3-2,TRBJ2-1,.,16,TGTGCCAGCAGCCAAGATCCACCCCCGGACAGAGTTGAGCAGTTCTTC,CASSQDPPPDRVEQFF
.,TRBV18,TRBJ2-2,.,14,TGTGCCAGCTCACCAAAGGAAAACACCGGGGAGCTGTTTTTT,CASSPKENTGELFF
.,TRBV15,TRBJ2-7,.,14,TGTGCCACCAGCGGGAGAGATTCGCTACTAGAGCAGTACTTC,CATSGRDSLLEQYF
TRBD1,TRBV28,TRBJ1-5,.,16,TGTGCCAGCAGTCAAAAGGGGGCGCAGGGTAGTCAGCCCCAGCATTTT,CASSQKGAQGSQPQHF
TRBD1,TRBV23-1,TRBJ1-5,.,15,TGCGCCAGCACACAGACAGGGATCGGAGATCAGCCCCAGCATTTT,CASTQTGIGDQPQHF
TRBD2,TRBV19,TRBJ2-2,.,19,TGTGCCAGTACCCCGGCCATTTTATATTTGGGGGGGAATACCGGGGAGCTGTTTTTT,CASTPAILYLGGNTGELFF
.,TRBV24-1,TRBJ1-4,once,15,TGTGCCACCAGTGATCCCTCTACAGGAGGTGAAAAACTGTTTTTT,CATSDPSTGGEKLFF
.,TRBV6-5,TRBJ1-2,.,14,TGTGCCAGCACCATAGCAGGGACCTCGACTGGCTACACCTTC,CASTIAGTSTGYTF
TRBD2,TRBV6-2/TRBV6-3,TRBJ2-7,.,16,TGTGCCAGCAGTGACCTAGCGGGAGTGTATTCCTACGAGCAGTACTTC,CASSDLAGVYSYEQYF